The TCR beta chain under discussion was sequenced for a study of blood T cell repertoires in COVID-19. This clone was seen a handful of times. Sequenced by immunoSEQ multiplex PCR; TCRdb stores in-frame clones only, minus some. The sample includes around 100,000 clones, roughly 85% of them seen just once. Trimming left V 5 bases short and J 6 bases short, with 19 bases between. The CDR3 covers 14 residues. Looked up from germline, CDR1 is SQVTM and CDR2 is ANQGSEA. The rearrangement joins TRBV29-1 to TRBJ1-1, with D unclear. Specimen: peripheral blood. The source is a human donor in a cohort sampled during active COVID-19. In DNA, the CDR3 is TGCAGCGTTAAGATTGGAGACCTTTTCGCTGAAGCTTTCTTT. Residues: CSVKIGDLFAEAFF.